Given below is one T cell receptor (beta chain) in context. The antigen remains undetermined. Via MiXCR, TCRdb re-called the 5' RACE reads, giving one row per CDR3 protein. This sample has roughly 56,000 distinct CDR3 sequences, with around 30% found just once. General study findings and limits: The TCR gene usage of tumor memory CD4+ T cells clustered together with blood and lymph node memory CD4+ cells and with lymph node naive CD4+ cells.

The sequencing sample was made of tumor-infiltrating naive CD4+ T cells sorted from the breast tumor. Noted subset: naive CD4+ T cells, CD4+CD45RA+CD25-. This receptor was obtained from a female donor with breast cancer.

CDR3 nucleotides: TGTGCCAGCAGCCAAGGAACTAGCGGGAGGCCGAGCACAGATACGCAGTATTTT. Amino acids: CASSQGTSGRPSTDTQYF. The genes are TRBV4-2 and TRBJ2-3, with 12 bases fitting TRBD2. V dropped 1 base and J dropped 0; count of bases not matched to a gene: 5. The CDR3 runs 18 residues. CDR1 is LGHNA, CDR2 YNFKEQ, per germline.